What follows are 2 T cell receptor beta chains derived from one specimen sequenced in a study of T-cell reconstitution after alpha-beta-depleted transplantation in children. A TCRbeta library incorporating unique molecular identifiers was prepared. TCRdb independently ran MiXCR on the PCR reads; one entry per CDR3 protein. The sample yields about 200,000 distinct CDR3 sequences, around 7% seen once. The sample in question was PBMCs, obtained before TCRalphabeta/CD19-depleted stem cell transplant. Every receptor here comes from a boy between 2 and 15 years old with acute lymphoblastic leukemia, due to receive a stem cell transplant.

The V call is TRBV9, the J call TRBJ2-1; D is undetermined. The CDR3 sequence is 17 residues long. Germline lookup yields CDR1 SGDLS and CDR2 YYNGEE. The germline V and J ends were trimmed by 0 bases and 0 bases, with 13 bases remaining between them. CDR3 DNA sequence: TGTGCCAGCAGCGTAGGCAACTCCCGCGGCTCCTACAATGAGCAGTTCTTC. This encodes CASSVGNSRGSYNEQFF.

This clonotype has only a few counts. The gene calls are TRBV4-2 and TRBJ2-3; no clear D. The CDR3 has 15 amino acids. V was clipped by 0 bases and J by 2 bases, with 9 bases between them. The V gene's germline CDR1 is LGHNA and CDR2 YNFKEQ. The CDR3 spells CASSQEKVNTDTQYF. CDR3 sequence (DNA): TGTGCCAGCAGCCAAGAAAAGGTTAACACAGATACGCAGTATTTT.